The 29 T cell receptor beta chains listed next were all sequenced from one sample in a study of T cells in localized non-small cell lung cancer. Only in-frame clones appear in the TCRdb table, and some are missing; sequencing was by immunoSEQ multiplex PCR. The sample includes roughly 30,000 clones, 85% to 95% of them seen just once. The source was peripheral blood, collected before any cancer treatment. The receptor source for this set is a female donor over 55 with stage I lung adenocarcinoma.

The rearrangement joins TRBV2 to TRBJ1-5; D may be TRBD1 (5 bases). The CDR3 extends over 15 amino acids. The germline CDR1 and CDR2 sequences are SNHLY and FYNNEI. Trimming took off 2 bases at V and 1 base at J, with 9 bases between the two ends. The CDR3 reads CASSEYRWSNQPQHF. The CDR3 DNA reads TGTGCCAGCAGTGAATACAGGTGGAGCAATCAGCCCCAGCATTTT.

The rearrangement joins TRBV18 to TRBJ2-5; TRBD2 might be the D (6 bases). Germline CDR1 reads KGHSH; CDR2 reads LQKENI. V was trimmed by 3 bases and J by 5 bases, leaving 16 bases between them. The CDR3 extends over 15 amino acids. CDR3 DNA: TGTGCCAGCTCACCTCCCGCGGGGTCCGGCGAGACCCAGTACTTC. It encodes CASSPPAGSGETQYF.

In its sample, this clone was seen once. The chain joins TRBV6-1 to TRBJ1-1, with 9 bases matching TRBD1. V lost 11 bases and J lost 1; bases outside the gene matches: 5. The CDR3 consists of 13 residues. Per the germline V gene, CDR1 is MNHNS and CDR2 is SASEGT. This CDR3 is CALGTGWNTEAFF. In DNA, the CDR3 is TGTGCCCTTGGGACAGGGTGGAACACTGAAGCTTTCTTT.

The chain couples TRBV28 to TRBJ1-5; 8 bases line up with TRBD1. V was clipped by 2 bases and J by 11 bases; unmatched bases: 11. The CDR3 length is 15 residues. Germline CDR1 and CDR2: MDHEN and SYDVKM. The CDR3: CASSLIGQGLRAQHF. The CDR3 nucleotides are TGTGCCAGCAGTTTAATCGGACAGGGCCTCCGGGCCCAGCATTTT.

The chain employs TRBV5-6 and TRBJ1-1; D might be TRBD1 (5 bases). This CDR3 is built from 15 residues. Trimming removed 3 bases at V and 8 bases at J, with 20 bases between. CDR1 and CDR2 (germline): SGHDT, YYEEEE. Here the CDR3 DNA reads TGTGCCAGCAGCTCAATCCCGTCGACAGCATTCGAAGCTTTCTTT. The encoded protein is CASSSIPSTAFEAFF.

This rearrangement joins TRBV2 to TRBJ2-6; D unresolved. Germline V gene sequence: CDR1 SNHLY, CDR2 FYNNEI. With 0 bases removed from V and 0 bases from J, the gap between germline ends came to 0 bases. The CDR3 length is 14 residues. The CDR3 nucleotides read TGTGCCAGCAGTGAAGCCTCTGGGGCCAACGTCCTGACTTTC. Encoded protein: CASSEASGANVLTF.

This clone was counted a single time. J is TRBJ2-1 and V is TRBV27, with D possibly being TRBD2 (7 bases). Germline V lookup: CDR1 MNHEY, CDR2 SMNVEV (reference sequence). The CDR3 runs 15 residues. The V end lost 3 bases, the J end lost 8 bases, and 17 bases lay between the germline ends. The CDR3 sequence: CASSFLRGGIDEQFF. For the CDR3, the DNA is TGTGCCAGCAGTTTCTTGAGGGGGGGTATTGATGAGCAGTTCTTC.

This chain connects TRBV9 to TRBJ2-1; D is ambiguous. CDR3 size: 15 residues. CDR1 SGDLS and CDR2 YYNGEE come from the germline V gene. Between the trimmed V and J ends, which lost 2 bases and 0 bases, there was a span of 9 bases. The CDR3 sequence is CASSVSLTSYNEQFF. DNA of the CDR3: TGTGCCAGCAGCGTTTCGCTGACCTCCTACAATGAGCAGTTCTTC.

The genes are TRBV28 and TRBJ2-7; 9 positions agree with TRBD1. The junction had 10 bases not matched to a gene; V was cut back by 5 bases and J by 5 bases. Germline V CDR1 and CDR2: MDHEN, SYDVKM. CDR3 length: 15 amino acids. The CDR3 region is CASSPIRDRVHEQYF. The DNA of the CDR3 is TGTGCCAGCAGTCCAATCCGGGACAGGGTTCACGAGCAGTACTTC.

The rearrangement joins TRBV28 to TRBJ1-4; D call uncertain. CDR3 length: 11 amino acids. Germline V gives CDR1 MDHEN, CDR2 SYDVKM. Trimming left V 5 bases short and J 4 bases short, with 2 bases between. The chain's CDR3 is CASSSNEKLFF. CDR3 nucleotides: TGTGCCAGCAGTAGTAATGAAAAACTGTTTTTT.

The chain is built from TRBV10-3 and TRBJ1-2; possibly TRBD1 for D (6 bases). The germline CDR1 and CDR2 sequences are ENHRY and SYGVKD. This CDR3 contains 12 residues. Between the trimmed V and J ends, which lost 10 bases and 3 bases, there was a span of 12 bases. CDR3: CATEGVDYGYTF. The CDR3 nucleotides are TGTGCCACCGAGGGGGTGGACTATGGCTACACCTTC.

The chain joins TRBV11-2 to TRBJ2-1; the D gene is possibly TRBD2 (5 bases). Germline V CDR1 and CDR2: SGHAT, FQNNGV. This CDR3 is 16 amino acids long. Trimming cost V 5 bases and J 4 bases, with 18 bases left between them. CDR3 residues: CASSRLIGRRYNEQFF. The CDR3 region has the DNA TGTGCCAGCAGCCGACTAATTGGGCGGAGATACAATGAGCAGTTCTTC.

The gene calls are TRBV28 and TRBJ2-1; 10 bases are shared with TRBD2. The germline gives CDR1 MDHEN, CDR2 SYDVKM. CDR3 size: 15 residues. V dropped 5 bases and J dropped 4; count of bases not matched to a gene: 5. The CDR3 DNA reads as TGTGCCAGCAGTGAGGGACTAGCGATTTACAATGAGCAGTTCTTC. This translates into CASSEGLAIYNEQFF.

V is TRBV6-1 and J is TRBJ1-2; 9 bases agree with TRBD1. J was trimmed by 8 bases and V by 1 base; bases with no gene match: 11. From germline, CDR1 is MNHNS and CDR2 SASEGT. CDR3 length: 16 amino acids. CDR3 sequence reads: CASSEGHGTGLEGYTF. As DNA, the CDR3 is TGTGCCAGCAGTGAAGGTCACGGGACAGGGCTGGAGGGCTACACCTTC.

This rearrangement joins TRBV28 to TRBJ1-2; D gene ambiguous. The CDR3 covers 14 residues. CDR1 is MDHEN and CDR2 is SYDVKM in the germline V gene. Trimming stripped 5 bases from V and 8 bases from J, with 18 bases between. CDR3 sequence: CASSPPGPRAGYTF. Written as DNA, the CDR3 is TGTGCCAGCAGTCCACCCGGGCCCCGAGCCGGCTACACCTTC.

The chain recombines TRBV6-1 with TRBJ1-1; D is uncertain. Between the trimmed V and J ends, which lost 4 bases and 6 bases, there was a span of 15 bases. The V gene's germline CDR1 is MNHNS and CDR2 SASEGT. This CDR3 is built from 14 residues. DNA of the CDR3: TGTGCCAGCAGTGTATTTTATGGCTCGGCTGAAGCTTTCTTT. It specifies CASSVFYGSAEAFF.

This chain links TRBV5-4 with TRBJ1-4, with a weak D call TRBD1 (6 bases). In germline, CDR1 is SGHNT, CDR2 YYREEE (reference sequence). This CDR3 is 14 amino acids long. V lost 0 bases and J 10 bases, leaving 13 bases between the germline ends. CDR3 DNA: TGTGCCAGCAGCTTGGAGCGGGGGGCAGGAAAACTGTTTTTT. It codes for CASSLERGAGKLFF.

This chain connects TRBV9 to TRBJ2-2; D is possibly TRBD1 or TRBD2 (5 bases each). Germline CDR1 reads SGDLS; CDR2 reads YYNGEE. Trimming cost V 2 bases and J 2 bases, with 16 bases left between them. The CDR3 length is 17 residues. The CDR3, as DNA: TGTGCCAGCAGCGTTACCTCCGGGACCGCAAACACCGGGGAGCTGTTTTTT. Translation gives CASSVTSGTANTGELFF.

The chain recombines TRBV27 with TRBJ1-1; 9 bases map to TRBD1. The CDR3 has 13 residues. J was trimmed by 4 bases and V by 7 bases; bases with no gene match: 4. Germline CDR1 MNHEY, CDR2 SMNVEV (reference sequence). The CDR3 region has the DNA TGTGCCAGCACGACAGGGGGATTCACTGAAGCTTTCTTT. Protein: CASTTGGFTEAFF.

The CDR3 reads CASSHGGTATNEKLFF. DNA of the CDR3: TGTGCCAGCTCCCACGGGGGAACCGCAACTAATGAAAAACTGTTTTTT. The chain combines TRBV18 with TRBJ1-4; weak D call: TRBD1 (5 bases). Trimming shortened V by 6 bases and J by 0 bases, and 14 bases separated the two germline ends. The CDR3 is 16 amino acids. Germline CDR1 reads KGHSH; CDR2 reads LQKENI. Full variable domain (remainder filled in from reference TRBV18 and TRBJ1-4): NAGVMQNPRHLVRRRGQEARLRCSPMKGHSHVYWYRQLPEEGLKFMVYLQKENIIDESGMPKERFSAEFPKEGPSILRIQQVVRGDSAAYFCASSHGGTATNEKLFFGSGTQLSVL.

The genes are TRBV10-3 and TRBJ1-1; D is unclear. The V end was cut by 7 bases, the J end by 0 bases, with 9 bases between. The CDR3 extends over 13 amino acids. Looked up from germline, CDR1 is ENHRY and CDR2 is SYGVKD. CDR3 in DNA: TGTGCCATCAAGAGCCAGTTGAACACTGAAGCTTTCTTT. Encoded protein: CAIKSQLNTEAFF.

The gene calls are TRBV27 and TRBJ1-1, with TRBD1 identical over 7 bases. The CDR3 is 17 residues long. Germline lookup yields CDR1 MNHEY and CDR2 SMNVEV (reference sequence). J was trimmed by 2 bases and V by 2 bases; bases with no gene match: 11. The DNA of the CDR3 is TGTGCCAGCAGTTTAAAACAGGGGATAGAATTAAACACTGAAGCTTTCTTT. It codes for CASSLKQGIELNTEAFF.

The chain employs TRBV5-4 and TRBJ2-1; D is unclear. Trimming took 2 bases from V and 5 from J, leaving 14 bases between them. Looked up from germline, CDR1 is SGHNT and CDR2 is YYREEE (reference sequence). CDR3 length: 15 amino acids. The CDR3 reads CASSLKAAVNNEQFF. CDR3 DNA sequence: TGTGCCAGCAGCTTAAAGGCGGCGGTTAACAATGAGCAGTTCTTC.

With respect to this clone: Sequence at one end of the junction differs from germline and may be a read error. CDR3 sequence (DNA): TGTGTCAGCAGCGCCTCCCCGGGGTACTCCTACGAGCAGTACTTC. Translation gives CVSSASPGYSYEQYF. This chain joins TRBV2 and TRBJ2-7, with D maybe TRBD2 (5 bases). The CDR3 totals 15 residues. CDR1 and CDR2 from the germline V gene are SNHLY and FYNNEI.

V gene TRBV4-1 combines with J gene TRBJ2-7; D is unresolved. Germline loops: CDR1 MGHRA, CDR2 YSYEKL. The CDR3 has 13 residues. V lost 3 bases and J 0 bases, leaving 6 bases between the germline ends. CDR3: CASSQIASYEQYF. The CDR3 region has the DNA TGCGCCAGCAGCCAGATTGCCTCCTACGAGCAGTACTTC.

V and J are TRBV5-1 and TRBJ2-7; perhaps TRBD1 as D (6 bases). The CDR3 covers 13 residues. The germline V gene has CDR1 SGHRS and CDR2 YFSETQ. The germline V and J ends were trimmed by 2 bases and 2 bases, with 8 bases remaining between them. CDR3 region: CASSLEGAYEQYF. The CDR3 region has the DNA TGCGCCAGCAGCTTAGAGGGGGCCTACGAGCAGTACTTC.

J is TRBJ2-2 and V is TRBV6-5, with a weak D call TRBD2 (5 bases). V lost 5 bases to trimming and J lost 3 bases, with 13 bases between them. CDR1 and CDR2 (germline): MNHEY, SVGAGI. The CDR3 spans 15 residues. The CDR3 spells CASSPSMRDTGELFF. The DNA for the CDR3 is TGTGCCAGCAGTCCCTCCATGAGGGACACCGGGGAGCTGTTTTTT.

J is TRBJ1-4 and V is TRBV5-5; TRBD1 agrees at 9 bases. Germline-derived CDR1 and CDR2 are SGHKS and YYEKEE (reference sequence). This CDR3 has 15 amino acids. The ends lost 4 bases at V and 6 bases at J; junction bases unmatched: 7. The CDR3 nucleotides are TGTGCCAGCAGCCCTCCCCGACAGGGGGATGAAAAACTGTTTTTT. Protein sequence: CASSPPRQGDEKLFF.

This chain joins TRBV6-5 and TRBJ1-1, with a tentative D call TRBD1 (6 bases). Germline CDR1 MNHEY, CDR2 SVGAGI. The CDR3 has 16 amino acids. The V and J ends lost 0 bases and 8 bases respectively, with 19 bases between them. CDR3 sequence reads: CASSYSPAGANNEAFF. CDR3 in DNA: TGTGCCAGCAGTTACTCCCCCGCGGGGGCCAATAACGAAGCTTTCTTT.